This is a list of T cell receptor beta chains from one sample in a study of early T cells in non-severe SARS-CoV-2 infection. TCRdb fed the 5' RACE reads into MiXCR, producing one record per CDR3 protein. The table lists 90,000 to 130,000 distinct CDR3 sequences, roughly 12% of them singletons. Sequencing was performed on whole blood. The receptors come from an adult who was a healthcare worker with PCR-confirmed SARS-CoV-2 infection or an uninfected control (not recorded which). The CDR3 runs from the conserved cysteine through the conserved F or W. D genes are given only for firm matches. The listing skips clone size in some rows; elsewhere it reads once, few, many or a size class.

CDR3 DNA,CDR3 protein,CDR3 length,V gene,D gene,J gene,clone size
TGCAGTGCTAGAGATCCAACTAGCGGGAGATACGAGCAGTACTTC,CSARDPTSGRYEQYF,15,TRBV20-1,TRBD2,TRBJ2-7,medium-sized
TGTGCCAGCAGCTTAGGGGACCAACGAGCCAAAAACATTCAGTACTTC,CASSLGDQRAKNIQYF,16,TRBV11-2,NA,TRBJ2-4,many
TGTGCCAGCAGTCATCAACCGGAGAATGAGCAGTTCTTC,CASSHQPENEQFF,13,TRBV7-6,NA,TRBJ2-1,many
TGTGCCAGCCTCGGTCCCGGACTAAGAGGTTCACCCCTCCACTTT,CASLGPGLRGSPLHF,15,TRBV25-1,NA,TRBJ1-6,many
TGTGCCAGCAGTCGGACGCTGACAGGGGGCTATCGCGAGCAGTACTTC,CASSRTLTGGYREQYF,16,TRBV6-5,TRBD1,TRBJ2-7,NA
TGTGCCAGCAGTGAAGCGCTTTGGCAGGGATCCCACGAGCAGTACTTC,CASSEALWQGSHEQYF,16,TRBV2,NA,TRBJ2-7,few
TGTGCCAGCAGTTTATTTGGGCGGTTGGACAGCCAAGAGACCCAGTACTTC,CASSLFGRLDSQETQYF,17,TRBV28,NA,TRBJ2-5,few
TGTGCCAGCAGCTTATATGGCAGGGACGAAGCTTTCTTT,CASSLYGRDEAFF,13,TRBV7-3,NA,TRBJ1-1,NA
TGTGCCAGCAGCTCAAGACAGGGGGCGGGTGAGCAGTTCTTC,CASSSRQGAGEQFF,14,TRBV11-2,TRBD1,TRBJ2-1,few
TGTGCCAGCAGCTCCCTTAGGGGGCCGTCTTCGAGAGAGCAGTACTTC,CASSSLRGPSSREQYF,16,TRBV11-2,TRBD1,TRBJ2-7,many
TGTGCCAGCAGCCCCCGAGATCACTACGAGCAGTACTTC,CASSPRDHYEQYF,13,TRBV3-1,NA,TRBJ2-7,NA
TGTGCCAGCAGTTTAAAGGGCGGGCATGGCTACACCTTC,CASSLKGGHGYTF,13,TRBV12-3/TRBV12-4,NA,TRBJ1-2,many
TGTGCCAGCAGCCTCTCACAGGAACAGCCCCAGCATTTT,CASSLSQEQPQHF,13,TRBV3-1,NA,TRBJ1-5,few
TGTGCCAGCAGCTTAGACTATAGCAATCAGCCCCAGCATTTT,CASSLDYSNQPQHF,14,TRBV7-2,NA,TRBJ1-5,NA
TGTGCCAGCAGCGGCCCCAGGGAAAGCTACCCAACGGGGGAGACCCAGTACTTC,CASSGPRESYPTGETQYF,18,TRBV5-4,NA,TRBJ2-5,many
TGTGCCAGCAGCTTGGTAATCGGTGAGCAGTACTTC,CASSLVIGEQYF,12,TRBV5-4,NA,TRBJ2-7,few
TGCGCCAGCAGTGAGGAAGGGCAACAGGGCAATCGGGATGGCTACACCTTC,CASSEEGQQGNRDGYTF,17,TRBV10-2,NA,TRBJ1-2,few
TGTGCCAGCAGCTTTGGAACGGCGACCTCTGGAAACACCATATATTTT,CASSFGTATSGNTIYF,16,TRBV5-6,NA,TRBJ1-3,few
TGTGCCAGCAGTTTGGGACAGCGATTCAATGAGCAGTTCTTC,CASSLGQRFNEQFF,14,TRBV28,TRBD1,TRBJ2-1,few
TGCGCCAGCAGCTTGCCCGCAGGGGTGGAAGGCTACACCTTC,CASSLPAGVEGYTF,14,TRBV5-1,NA,TRBJ1-2,NA
TGTGCCAGCTCACCAGGGACAGTGTACGAGCAGTACTTC,CASSPGTVYEQYF,13,TRBV18,TRBD1,TRBJ2-7,many
TGTGCCAGCAGCGTAGCTGGTACAGACAATGTAGGGAGCTCCTACAATGAGCAGTTCTTC,CASSVAGTDNVGSSYNEQFF,20,TRBV9,NA,TRBJ2-1,NA
TGTGCCAGCAGCCACGGCAGGAACACTGAAGCTTTCTTT,CASSHGRNTEAFF,13,TRBV3-1,NA,TRBJ1-1,NA
TGTGCCAGCTTGGGCAGGACCTACGAGCAGTACTTC,CASLGRTYEQYF,12,TRBV6-1,NA,TRBJ2-7,many
TGCGCCAGCAGTCAAATCCCGGGACTAGCGGGCCCGAGCTCCTACAATGAGCAGTTCTTC,CASSQIPGLAGPSSYNEQFF,20,TRBV10-2,TRBD2,TRBJ2-1,few
TGTGCCAGCAGTTCAAGAGCGCACAATGAGCAGTTCTTC,CASSSRAHNEQFF,13,TRBV6-2/TRBV6-3,NA,TRBJ2-1,NA
TGCAGTGCTAGAAGGACTAGCGGGAGGTACTACGAGCAGTACTTC,CSARRTSGRYYEQYF,15,TRBV20-1,TRBD2,TRBJ2-7,many
TGTGCCAGCAGCCCCGAGAATACAGATACGCAGTATTTT,CASSPENTDTQYF,13,TRBV3-1,NA,TRBJ2-3,NA
TGCAGTGCTAGAGAGCCCAGTGGGGCCCAGTACTTC,CSAREPSGAQYF,12,TRBV20-1,NA,TRBJ2-5,many
TGTGCCAGCAGCGGGACTAGCGGGAGCAGGGGCGAGCAGTACTTC,CASSGTSGSRGEQYF,15,TRBV7-9,TRBD2,TRBJ2-7,few
TGTGCCATCAGTGAGCCGGGAGGCACCTACGAGCAGTACTTC,CAISEPGGTYEQYF,14,TRBV10-3,TRBD2,TRBJ2-7,many
TGCAGCGCGAGCGAGGCTTTAGGGTACGAGCAGTACTTC,CSASEALGYEQYF,13,TRBV29-1,NA,TRBJ2-7,many
TGTGCCACCGTGCTTTTGGGGACTGAAGCTTTCTTT,CATVLLGTEAFF,12,TRBV6-6,NA,TRBJ1-1,many
TGTGCCAGCGGGGCCTCTTTCTCACCCCTCCACTTT,CASGASFSPLHF,12,TRBV6-4,NA,TRBJ1-6,NA
TGCAGTGCGCCGGGACAAGAGGATGGCTACACCTTC,CSAPGQEDGYTF,12,TRBV20-1,NA,TRBJ1-2,few
TGTGCCAGCAGCCAAGAAACGGGACAAGAGACCCAGTACTTC,CASSQETGQETQYF,14,TRBV3-1,NA,TRBJ2-5,NA
TGTGCCAGCAGCGACCACTCTGGGCCAGGCACAGATACGCAGTATTTT,CASSDHSGPGTDTQYF,16,TRBV28,NA,TRBJ2-3,few
TGTGCCAGCAGCCCGGGACAGGGCTTTGAAGCTTTCTTT,CASSPGQGFEAFF,13,TRBV7-9,TRBD1,TRBJ1-1,many
TGTGCCAGCAGGACTAGATTTGAGCAGTTCTTC,CASRTRFEQFF,11,TRBV2,NA,TRBJ2-1,few
TGTGCCACCGAGGGACAGGGGTTGGGTGAAAAACTGTTTTTT,CATEGQGLGEKLFF,14,TRBV15,TRBD1,TRBJ1-4,few
TGTGCCAGCAGTTACCGGACAGGGTACGAGCAGTACTTC,CASSYRTGYEQYF,13,TRBV6-5,TRBD1,TRBJ2-7,NA
TGCAGTGGGAACTGGGACTACGAGCAGTACTTC,CSGNWDYEQYF,11,TRBV20-1,NA,TRBJ2-7,NA
TGTGCCAGCAGCCAGTCTACACCAGGAAACACCATATATTTT,CASSQSTPGNTIYF,14,TRBV14,NA,TRBJ1-3,many
TGCAGTGCTAGGGGCAGCTCCTACGAGCAGTACTTC,CSARGSSYEQYF,12,TRBV20-1,NA,TRBJ2-7,NA
TGTGCCAGCAGCCTTGACAGTTACTATGGCTACACCTTC,CASSLDSYYGYTF,13,TRBV14,NA,TRBJ1-2,few
TGTGCCAGCACTAGCGGGAGGGCCGGGGGAGAGACCCAGTACTTC,CASTSGRAGGETQYF,15,TRBV12-3/TRBV12-4,TRBD2,TRBJ2-5,few
TGCAGCGTTACAGGGGGCGGGGAGACCCAGTACTTC,CSVTGGGETQYF,12,TRBV29-1,TRBD1,TRBJ2-5,NA
TGCAGTGCTGGTGGGAGCTCCTACGAGCAGTACTTC,CSAGGSSYEQYF,12,TRBV20-1,NA,TRBJ2-7,few
TGTGCCAGCAGCGCCCGCAGAGGAGGAGAGACCCAGTACTTC,CASSARRGGETQYF,14,TRBV21-1,NA,TRBJ2-5,few
TGTGCCACCATGGACAGGGGGCGTACTCAGCCCCAGCATTTT,CATMDRGRTQPQHF,14,TRBV19,TRBD1,TRBJ1-5,many
TGTGTCACCAGCAGAACAGCCGGGACTAGCGTTTTTTCCGGGGAGCTGTTTTTT,CVTSRTAGTSVFSGELFF,18,TRBV15,TRBD2,TRBJ2-2,NA
TGTGCCAGCAGCCCACGCCCGGATGTAGCCTATGGCTACACCTTC,CASSPRPDVAYGYTF,15,TRBV5-4,NA,TRBJ1-2,few